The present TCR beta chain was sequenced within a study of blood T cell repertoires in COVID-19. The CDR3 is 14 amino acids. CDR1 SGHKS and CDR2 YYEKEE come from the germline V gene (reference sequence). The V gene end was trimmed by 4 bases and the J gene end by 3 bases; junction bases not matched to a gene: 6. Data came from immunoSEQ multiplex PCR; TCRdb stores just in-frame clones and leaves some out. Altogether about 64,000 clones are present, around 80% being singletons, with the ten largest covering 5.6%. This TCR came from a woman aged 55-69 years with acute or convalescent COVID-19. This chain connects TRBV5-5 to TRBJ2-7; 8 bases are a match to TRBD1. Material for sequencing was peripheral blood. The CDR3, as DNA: TGTGCCAGCAGCACCGGGACAGGTCGCTACGAGCAGTACTTC. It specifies CASSTGTGRYEQYF.